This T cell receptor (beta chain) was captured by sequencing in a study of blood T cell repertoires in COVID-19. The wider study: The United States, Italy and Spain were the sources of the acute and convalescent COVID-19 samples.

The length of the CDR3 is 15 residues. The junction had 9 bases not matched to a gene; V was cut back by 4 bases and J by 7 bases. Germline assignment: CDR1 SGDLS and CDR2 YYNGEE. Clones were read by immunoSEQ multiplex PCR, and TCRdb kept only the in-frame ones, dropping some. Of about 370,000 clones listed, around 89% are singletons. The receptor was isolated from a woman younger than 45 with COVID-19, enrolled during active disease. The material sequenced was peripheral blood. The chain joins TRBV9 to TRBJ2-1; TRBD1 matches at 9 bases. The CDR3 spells CASSNRDREMNEQFF. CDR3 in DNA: TGTGCCAGCAGCAACCGGGACAGGGAAATGAATGAGCAGTTCTTC.